The rows below give T cell receptor beta chains drawn from one sample of a study of T-cell memory formation after mild COVID-19. TCRdb passed the 5' RACE reads through MiXCR, listing each CDR3 protein once. Among 450,000 to 650,000 distinct CDR3 sequences listed, about 22% were seen once. Source material: PBMCs or a T cell subset sorted from them (not recorded which). These receptors all stem from an adult woman who had mild COVID-19 (a few samples of this study predate the infection). Cell type and time point are not known. The CDR3 runs from the conserved cysteine through the conserved F or W. Each record gives: D gene, clone size, J gene, V gene, CDR3 protein, CDR3 DNA. The D gene is left open where the match is weak. The listing skips clone size in some rows; elsewhere it reads once, few, many or a size class.

D gene: TRBD2
clone size: NA
J gene: TRBJ2-3
V gene: TRBV11-2
CDR3 protein: CASSSQYRSRLAGSDTQYF
CDR3 DNA: TGTGCCAGCAGCTCCCAGTATCGCAGTAGGCTAGCGGGGTCAGATACGCAGTATTTT

D gene: NA
clone size: many
J gene: TRBJ2-5
V gene: TRBV7-3
CDR3 protein: CASSFHKGETQYF
CDR3 DNA: TGTGCCAGCAGCTTCCACAAGGGAGAGACCCAGTACTTC

D gene: NA
clone size: few
J gene: TRBJ2-7
V gene: TRBV4-1
CDR3 protein: CASSQSPGGLGEQYF
CDR3 DNA: TGCGCCAGCAGCCAATCCCCGGGCGGTTTGGGGGAGCAGTACTTC

D gene: NA
clone size: few
J gene: TRBJ2-3
V gene: TRBV19
CDR3 protein: CASSSLLGTDTQYF
CDR3 DNA: TGTGCCAGTAGTAGCCTGCTGGGCACAGATACGCAGTATTTT

D gene: TRBD1
clone size: NA
J gene: TRBJ1-1
V gene: TRBV7-9
CDR3 protein: CASRDRDTEAFF
CDR3 DNA: TGTGCCAGCCGGGACAGGGACACTGAAGCTTTCTTT

D gene: TRBD2
clone size: NA
J gene: TRBJ2-1
V gene: TRBV7-6
CDR3 protein: CASSLGFLAGPNEQFF
CDR3 DNA: TGTGCCAGCAGCTTAGGTTTTCTAGCGGGGCCCAATGAGCAGTTCTTC

D gene: NA
clone size: NA
J gene: TRBJ1-2
V gene: TRBV6-1
CDR3 protein: CASSEQGYGYGYTF
CDR3 DNA: TGTGCCAGCAGTGAACAGGGTTACGGCTATGGCTACACCTTC

D gene: TRBD2
clone size: NA
J gene: TRBJ2-5
V gene: TRBV2
CDR3 protein: CASSESSGGDQETQYF
CDR3 DNA: TGTGCCAGCAGTGAATCTAGCGGGGGGGACCAAGAGACCCAGTACTTC

D gene: NA
clone size: many
J gene: TRBJ1-1
V gene: TRBV7-2
CDR3 protein: CASSPWVPRTIKGRNTEAFF
CDR3 DNA: TGTGCCAGCAGCCCCTGGGTGCCCCGGACAATAAAAGGGAGAAACACTGAAGCTTTCTTT

D gene: TRBD2
clone size: NA
J gene: TRBJ2-7
V gene: TRBV29-1
CDR3 protein: CSVGTSETYEQYF
CDR3 DNA: TGCAGCGTTGGGACTAGCGAAACCTACGAGCAGTACTTC

D gene: NA
clone size: NA
J gene: TRBJ2-2
V gene: TRBV12-3/TRBV12-4
CDR3 protein: CASSLRGVTGELFF
CDR3 DNA: TGTGCCAGCAGCCTAAGGGGGGTCACCGGGGAGCTGTTTTTT

D gene: NA
clone size: few
J gene: TRBJ1-4
V gene: TRBV11-2
CDR3 protein: CASSSNRAEKLFF
CDR3 DNA: TGTGCCAGCAGTTCTAATAGGGCGGAAAAACTGTTTTTT

D gene: TRBD1
clone size: NA
J gene: TRBJ1-4
V gene: TRBV13
CDR3 protein: CASSLGQGANEKLFF
CDR3 DNA: TGTGCCAGCAGCTTAGGGCAGGGGGCGAATGAAAAACTGTTTTTT

D gene: NA
clone size: many
J gene: TRBJ2-1
V gene: TRBV30
CDR3 protein: CAWSVSGVRFF
CDR3 DNA: TGTGCCTGGAGTGTATCTGGGGTTAGGTTCTTC

D gene: TRBD1
clone size: few
J gene: TRBJ1-2
V gene: TRBV5-6
CDR3 protein: CASSLGPGTVKNGYTF
CDR3 DNA: TGTGCCAGCAGCTTAGGCCCCGGGACAGTAAAGAATGGCTACACCTTC

D gene: NA
clone size: NA
J gene: TRBJ2-3
V gene: TRBV7-9
CDR3 protein: CASSLSSARSYF
CDR3 DNA: TGTGCCAGCAGCTTATCTAGCGCGAGGTCCTATTTT

D gene: TRBD1
clone size: many
J gene: TRBJ1-1
V gene: TRBV18
CDR3 protein: CASSSVTGGNTEAFF
CDR3 DNA: TGTGCCAGCTCATCGGTCACAGGGGGTAACACTGAAGCTTTCTTT

D gene: TRBD1
clone size: few
J gene: TRBJ2-2
V gene: TRBV27
CDR3 protein: CASSLPQHRGIIGELFF
CDR3 DNA: TGTGCCAGCAGTTTACCACAACACAGGGGTATCATCGGGGAGCTGTTTTTT

D gene: TRBD1
clone size: NA
J gene: TRBJ2-7
V gene: TRBV11-3
CDR3 protein: CASSSDRVRFHEQYF
CDR3 DNA: TGTGCCAGCAGCTCCGACAGGGTACGGTTTCACGAGCAGTACTTC

D gene: NA
clone size: NA
J gene: TRBJ2-1
V gene: TRBV7-7
CDR3 protein: CASSPTQSASYNEQFF
CDR3 DNA: TGTGCCAGCAGCCCCACCCAGAGCGCCTCCTACAATGAGCAGTTCTTC

D gene: NA
clone size: NA
J gene: TRBJ1-5
V gene: TRBV30
CDR3 protein: CAWRTQGNQPQHF
CDR3 DNA: TGTGCCTGGAGGACGCAGGGGAATCAGCCCCAGCATTTT

D gene: NA
clone size: NA
J gene: TRBJ1-5
V gene: TRBV7-9
CDR3 protein: CASSSAQVGQNQPQHF
CDR3 DNA: TGTGCCAGCAGCTCCGCTCAGGTTGGACAGAATCAGCCCCAGCATTTT

D gene: NA
clone size: NA
J gene: TRBJ1-1
V gene: TRBV4-1
CDR3 protein: CASSLRLPNPNTEAFF
CDR3 DNA: TGCGCCAGCAGCCTCCGACTCCCCAACCCGAACACTGAAGCTTTCTTT

D gene: NA
clone size: few
J gene: TRBJ2-3
V gene: TRBV3-1
CDR3 protein: CASSQEIGPTDTQYF
CDR3 DNA: TGTGCCAGCAGCCAAGAAATAGGTCCCACAGATACGCAGTATTTT

D gene: NA
clone size: NA
J gene: TRBJ1-4
V gene: TRBV3-1
CDR3 protein: CASSQGAYSYEKLFF
CDR3 DNA: TGTGCCAGCAGCCAAGGGGCCTACTCCTATGAAAAACTGTTTTTT

D gene: NA
clone size: few
J gene: TRBJ2-2
V gene: TRBV29-1
CDR3 protein: CSVLDELLNTGELFF
CDR3 DNA: TGCAGCGTCCTAGACGAACTGTTAAACACCGGGGAGCTGTTTTTT

D gene: NA
clone size: NA
J gene: TRBJ2-5
V gene: TRBV7-6
CDR3 protein: CASSLYRSRETQYF
CDR3 DNA: TGTGCCAGCAGCTTATACCGGTCGCGGGAGACCCAGTACTTC

D gene: NA
clone size: few
J gene: TRBJ1-1
V gene: TRBV4-1
CDR3 protein: CASSGRDLRRTEAFF
CDR3 DNA: TGCGCCAGCAGCGGACGAGATTTGAGGCGCACTGAAGCTTTCTTT

D gene: NA
clone size: few
J gene: TRBJ1-5
V gene: TRBV2
CDR3 protein: CASSVGGDQPQHF
CDR3 DNA: TGTGCCAGCAGTGTGGGAGGGGATCAGCCCCAGCATTTT

D gene: NA
clone size: NA
J gene: TRBJ2-7
V gene: TRBV4-1
CDR3 protein: CASSQSRGEPGYF
CDR3 DNA: TGCGCCAGCAGCCAATCCAGGGGAGAGCCAGGGTACTTC

D gene: NA
clone size: few
J gene: TRBJ1-1
V gene: TRBV7-2
CDR3 protein: CASSSTVAGRGTEAFF
CDR3 DNA: TGTGCCAGCAGCTCTACGGTGGCGGGACGGGGCACTGAAGCTTTCTTT

D gene: TRBD1
clone size: NA
J gene: TRBJ1-5
V gene: TRBV20-1
CDR3 protein: CSARWDSHSNQPQHF
CDR3 DNA: TGCAGTGCTAGGTGGGACAGCCATAGCAATCAGCCCCAGCATTTT

D gene: NA
clone size: NA
J gene: TRBJ2-1
V gene: TRBV4-1
CDR3 protein: CASSQWGPEGEQFF
CDR3 DNA: TGCGCCAGCAGCCAGTGGGGGCCGGAGGGTGAGCAGTTCTTC

D gene: TRBD1
clone size: few
J gene: TRBJ2-7
V gene: TRBV7-9
CDR3 protein: CASSFSGQGNEQYF
CDR3 DNA: TGTGCCAGCAGCTTTTCGGGACAGGGGAACGAGCAGTACTTC

D gene: NA
clone size: NA
J gene: TRBJ2-1
V gene: TRBV3-1
CDR3 protein: CASSQAYEQFF
CDR3 DNA: TGTGCCAGCAGCCAAGCCTATGAGCAGTTCTTC

D gene: NA
clone size: few
J gene: TRBJ1-5
V gene: TRBV3-1
CDR3 protein: CASSPQAGGYNQPQHF
CDR3 DNA: TGTGCCAGCAGCCCACAAGCGGGGGGTTACAATCAGCCCCAGCATTTT

D gene: TRBD2
clone size: NA
J gene: TRBJ2-2
V gene: TRBV7-6
CDR3 protein: CASSLASGGNTGVLFF
CDR3 DNA: TGTGCCAGCAGCTTAGCTAGCGGGGGGAACACCGGGGTGCTGTTTTTT

D gene: TRBD1
clone size: few
J gene: TRBJ1-6
V gene: TRBV29-1
CDR3 protein: CSVEATGGRSF
CDR3 DNA: TGCAGCGTTGAAGCGACAGGGGGCCGATCCTTT

D gene: NA
clone size: once
J gene: TRBJ1-1
V gene: TRBV6-6
CDR3 protein: CASTLHAGGRGTEAFF
CDR3 DNA: TGTGCCAGCACCTTACACGCGGGGGGCAGGGGCACTGAAGCTTTCTTT

D gene: NA
clone size: few
J gene: TRBJ1-4
V gene: TRBV4-2
CDR3 protein: CASSQGVVTNEKLFF
CDR3 DNA: TGTGCCAGCAGCCAAGGAGTGGTAACTAATGAAAAACTGTTTTTT

D gene: NA
clone size: NA
J gene: TRBJ1-1
V gene: TRBV7-8
CDR3 protein: CASSLKAWGTEAFF
CDR3 DNA: TGTGCCAGCAGCTTAAAAGCTTGGGGCACTGAAGCTTTCTTT

D gene: NA
clone size: many
J gene: TRBJ2-7
V gene: TRBV2
CDR3 protein: CASRGETYEQYF
CDR3 DNA: TGTGCCAGCAGGGGCGAGACATACGAGCAGTACTTC

D gene: NA
clone size: few
J gene: TRBJ1-1
V gene: TRBV6-4
CDR3 protein: CASSVDFSNTEAFF
CDR3 DNA: TGTGCCAGCAGTGTGGACTTTTCGAACACTGAAGCTTTCTTT

D gene: TRBD2
clone size: NA
J gene: TRBJ2-1
V gene: TRBV9
CDR3 protein: CASSVGTSGGAGNDEQFF
CDR3 DNA: TGTGCCAGCAGCGTAGGGACTAGCGGGGGGGCGGGTAACGATGAGCAGTTCTTC

D gene: TRBD1
clone size: NA
J gene: TRBJ2-1
V gene: TRBV20-1
CDR3 protein: CSASPGTAVSYNEQFF
CDR3 DNA: TGCAGTGCTAGCCCCGGGACAGCCGTCTCCTACAATGAGCAGTTCTTC

D gene: NA
clone size: few
J gene: TRBJ1-5
V gene: TRBV10-3
CDR3 protein: CAISSGTAQSQPQHF
CDR3 DNA: TGTGCCATCAGCTCGGGGACCGCACAGAGTCAGCCCCAGCATTTT

D gene: TRBD2
clone size: few
J gene: TRBJ2-7
V gene: TRBV12-3/TRBV12-4
CDR3 protein: CASSSNRLAVGAEQYF
CDR3 DNA: TGTGCCAGCAGTTCAAACCGACTAGCGGTGGGGGCCGAGCAGTACTTC

D gene: TRBD2
clone size: few
J gene: TRBJ2-3
V gene: TRBV4-2
CDR3 protein: CASSQASAGVGADTQYF
CDR3 DNA: TGTGCCAGCAGCCAAGCTTCGGCGGGAGTGGGGGCAGATACGCAGTATTTT

D gene: NA
clone size: few
J gene: TRBJ1-6
V gene: TRBV27
CDR3 protein: CASRRGIGSPLHF
CDR3 DNA: TGTGCCAGCAGACGGGGGATAGGATCACCCCTCCACTTT

D gene: TRBD2
clone size: NA
J gene: TRBJ2-5
V gene: TRBV29-1
CDR3 protein: CSVPGLAGMTQYF
CDR3 DNA: TGCAGCGTGCCGGGACTAGCGGGGATGACCCAGTACTTC